This T cell receptor (beta chain) was identified during a study of control samples from healthy donors and cancer patients. The V gene lost 3 bases and the J gene lost 0 bases, with 9 bases spanning the gap. This CDR3 has 15 residues. Germline-derived CDR1 and CDR2 are SEHNR and FQNEAQ (reference sequence). This table comes from immunoSEQ multiplex PCR, and its TCRdb copy is limited to in-frame clones, with some not included. The sample holds around 100,000 clones; roughly nine tenths are singletons and the top ten take approximately 20%. The source material was blood. This chain joins TRBV7-9 and TRBJ2-1; the D gene is possibly TRBD2 (6 bases). The source is a woman aged 45-59 years in good health. CDR3: CASSFDGSSYNEQFF. CDR3 bases: TGTGCCAGCAGCTTCGACGGGAGCTCCTACAATGAGCAGTTCTTC.